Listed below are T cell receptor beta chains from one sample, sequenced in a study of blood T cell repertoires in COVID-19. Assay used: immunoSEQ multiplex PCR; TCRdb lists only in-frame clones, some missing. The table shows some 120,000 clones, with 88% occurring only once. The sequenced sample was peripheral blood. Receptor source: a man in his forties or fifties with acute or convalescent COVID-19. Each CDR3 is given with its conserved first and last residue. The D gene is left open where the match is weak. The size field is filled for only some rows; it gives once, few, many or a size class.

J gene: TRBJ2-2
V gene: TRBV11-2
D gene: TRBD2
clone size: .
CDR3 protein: CASSSLRGRDATGELFF
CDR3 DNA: TGTGCCAGCAGCTCCCTCCGAGGGAGGGACGCCACCGGGGAGCTGTTTTTT

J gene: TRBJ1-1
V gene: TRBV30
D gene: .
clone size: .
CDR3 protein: CAWREQGPEAFF
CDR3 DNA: TGTGCCTGGAGGGAACAGGGCCCTGAAGCTTTCTTT

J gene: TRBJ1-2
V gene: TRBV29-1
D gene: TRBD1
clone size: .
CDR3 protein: CSVADRGYGYTF
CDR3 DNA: TGCAGCGTTGCTGACAGGGGCTATGGCTACACCTTC

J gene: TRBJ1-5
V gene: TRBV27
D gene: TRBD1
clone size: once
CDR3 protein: CASRTGGGQPQHF
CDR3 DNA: TGTGCCAGCCGCACAGGGGGTGGCCAGCCCCAGCATTTT

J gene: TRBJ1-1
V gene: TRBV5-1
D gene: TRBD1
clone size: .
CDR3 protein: CASSSSPGQLEAFF
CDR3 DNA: TGCGCCAGCAGCTCTAGCCCGGGACAGCTTGAAGCTTTCTTT

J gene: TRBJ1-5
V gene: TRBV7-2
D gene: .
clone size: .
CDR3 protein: CASSLELSQPQHF
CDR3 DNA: TGTGCCAGCAGCTTAGAGCTTAGTCAGCCCCAGCATTTT

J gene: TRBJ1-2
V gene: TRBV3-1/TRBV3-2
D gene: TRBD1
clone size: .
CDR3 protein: CASSHWGTGRSNYGYTF
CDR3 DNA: TGTGCCAGCAGCCATTGGGGGACAGGGCGAAGTAACTATGGCTACACCTTC

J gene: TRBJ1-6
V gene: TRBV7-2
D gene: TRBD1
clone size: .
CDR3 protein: CASARDRFNSPLHF
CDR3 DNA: TGTGCCAGCGCCAGGGACAGGTTCAATTCACCCCTCCACTTT

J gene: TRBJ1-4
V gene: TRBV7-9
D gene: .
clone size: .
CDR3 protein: CASSLDVARNNEKLFF
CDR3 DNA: TGTGCCAGCAGCTTAGATGTAGCGCGGAATAATGAAAAACTGTTTTTT

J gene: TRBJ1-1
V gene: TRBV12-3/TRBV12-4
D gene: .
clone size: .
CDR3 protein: CASTSGLNTEAFF
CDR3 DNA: TGTGCCAGCACCTCAGGACTAAACACTGAAGCTTTCTTT

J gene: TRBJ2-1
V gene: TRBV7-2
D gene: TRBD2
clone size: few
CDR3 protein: CASSLARGRYNEQFF
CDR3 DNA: TGTGCCAGCAGCTTAGCTCGCGGGAGATACAATGAGCAGTTCTTC

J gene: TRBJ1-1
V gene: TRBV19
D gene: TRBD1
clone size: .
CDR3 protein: CASTVGQFSTEAFF
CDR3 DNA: TGTGCCAGTACCGTGGGACAGTTTTCCACTGAAGCTTTCTTT

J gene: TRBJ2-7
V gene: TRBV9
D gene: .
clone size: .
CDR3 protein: CASSAGWQTYEQYF
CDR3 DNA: TGTGCCAGCAGCGCAGGGTGGCAGACATACGAGCAGTACTTC

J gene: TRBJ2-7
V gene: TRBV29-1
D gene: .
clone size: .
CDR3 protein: CSVDRGYEQYF
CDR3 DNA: TGCAGCGTTGACAGGGGCTACGAGCAGTACTTC

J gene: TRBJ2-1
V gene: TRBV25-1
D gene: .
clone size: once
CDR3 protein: CASSEYGGHGWFF
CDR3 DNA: TGTGCCAGCAGTGAATACGGGGGTCACGGGTGGTTCTTC

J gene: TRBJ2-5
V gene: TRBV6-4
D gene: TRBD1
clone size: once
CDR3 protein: CASSPGQGAETQYF
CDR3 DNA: TGTGCCAGCAGTCCGGGACAGGGGGCGGAGACCCAGTACTTC

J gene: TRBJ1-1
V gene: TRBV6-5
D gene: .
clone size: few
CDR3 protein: CASSFSENTEAFF
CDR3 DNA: TGTGCCAGCAGTTTTTCAGAGAACACTGAAGCTTTCTTT